This T cell receptor beta chain originates from a study of T cell responses to AZD1222 COVID-19 vaccine. Study information: Researchers grouped second doses given at about 4 or about 12 weeks into one pool.

The CDR3 has 13 amino acids. Trimming shortened V by 6 bases and J by 3 bases, and 11 bases separated the two germline ends. Germline CDR1 and CDR2: MNHEY and SVGAGI. General observations from the study: A reported finding is that nearly half of spike-specific TCRs target unmutated variant regions. Recipients of two AZD1222 doses showed rising Spike-specific TCR breadth and depth.

This table comes from immunoSEQ multiplex PCR, and its TCRdb copy is limited to in-frame clones, with some not included. The sample records about 100,000 clones, more than 85% being singletons. As to this clone: Its antigen is undetermined.

This TCR was recovered from an adult in good health. The chain couples TRBV6-5 to TRBJ1-1, with D unresolved. The specimen comprised peripheral blood, sampled on day 0 of AZD1222 vaccination. CDR3 in DNA: TGTGCCAGCAGCCTGGGGAGCGACACTGAAGCTTTCTTT. Residues: CASSLGSDTEAFF.